This T cell receptor beta chain was recovered during a study of cytotoxic CD8 clonotypes in ibrutinib-treated CLL. Study-level information: With a range of 6 to 36, the median treatment time before response samples were taken was about twelve months.

Assay: immunoSEQ multiplex PCR; the TCRdb copy retains only in-frame clones and omits some. The sample carries some 200,000 clones, approximately 70% recorded once. Overall study findings and caveats: Public clonotypes showed up rarely, and on treatment they shrank or held steady. Clonality measured at baseline exceeded age-matched healthy donors, tracking circulating CD8+ T-cell counts.

A word on this clone: Its antigen is unidentified.

Trimming pared 5 bases from V and 4 bases from J, leaving 20 bases between. The CDR3 runs to 16 residues. Germline-derived CDR1 and CDR2 are PRHDT and FYEKMQ (reference sequence). The specimen comprised PBMCs, sampled after 12 months of ibrutinib treatment. This TCR was recovered from a human donor with chronic lymphocytic leukemia. The chain recombines TRBV13 with TRBJ1-1; D may be TRBD1 (6 bases). The CDR3 DNA follows: TGTGCCAGCAGCCCTGAGGCGGGACACCTGACCACTGAAGCTTTCTTT. Translated: CASSPEAGHLTTEAFF.